The sequence of this T cell receptor (beta chain) was determined in a study of T-cell reconstitution after alpha-beta-depleted transplantation in children. Germline assignment: CDR1 DFQATT and CDR2 SNEGSKA (reference sequence). Unmatched junction bases numbered 7, after V lost 5 bases and J lost 7 bases. The CDR3 spans 14 residues. This clonotype has only one observation. Unique molecular identifiers were incorporated when the TCRbeta library was constructed. TCRdb reprocessed the PCR reads via MiXCR and lists one record per CDR3 protein. The sample has 200,000 to 250,000 distinct CDR3 sequences, roughly 10% seen once.

This chain joins TRBV20-1 and TRBJ2-1; 11 bases are a match to TRBD2. The specimen comprised PBMCs from the stem cell graft donor, sampled from the stem cell graft. This TCR derives from a human donor who donated a stem cell graft to a child with acute lymphoblastic leukemia. CDR3 nucleotide sequence: TGCAGTGCTTTAGCGGGGGGGCCTTCTAATGAGCAGTTCTTC. As protein: CSALAGGPSNEQFF.